This T cell receptor (beta chain) was identified during a study of blood T cell repertoires in COVID-19. Study-level background: Acute and convalescent COVID-19 samples came from the United States, Italy and Spain. The cDNA or gDNA used as material had been derived from T cells, B-cell-depleted T cells, or PBMCs.

Per the study methods: By means of reference gene primer amplification, nucleated cell counts were estimated. Clones were read by immunoSEQ multiplex PCR, and TCRdb kept only the in-frame ones, dropping some. The V and J calls and clone size are taken from that table; D and trimming were inferred from the DNA. Here the sample spans about 94,000 clones, around 86% being singletons. The V gene end was trimmed by 4 bases and the J gene end by 4 bases; junction bases not matched to a gene: 7. The CDR3 length is 16 residues. Germline V CDR1 and CDR2: SGHRS, YFSETQ. Material: peripheral blood. The clonotype originates from a woman older than 75 with acute or convalescent COVID-19. The chain links TRBV5-1 to TRBJ2-2; 10 bases match TRBD2. CDR3 sequence reads: CASSTPSGGTTGELFF. The CDR3 DNA reads as TGCGCCAGCAGCACCCCTAGCGGGGGTACCACCGGGGAGCTGTTTTTT.